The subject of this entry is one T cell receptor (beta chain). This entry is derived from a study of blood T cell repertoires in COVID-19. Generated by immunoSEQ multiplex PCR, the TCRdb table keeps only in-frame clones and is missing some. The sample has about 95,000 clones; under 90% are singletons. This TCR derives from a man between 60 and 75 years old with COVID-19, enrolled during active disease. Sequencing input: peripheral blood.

The CDR3 DNA sequence: TGTGCCTGGAGGAGTGGGGGGGGGAAGACCCAGTACTTC. This sequence encodes CAWRSGGGKTQYF. The rearrangement joins TRBV30 to TRBJ2-5; 7 bases agree with TRBD2. Trimming removed 3 bases from V and 6 bases from J; junction bases left unmatched: 7. The germline CDR1 and CDR2 sequences are GTSNPN and SVGIG (reference sequence). The CDR3 runs to 13 residues.